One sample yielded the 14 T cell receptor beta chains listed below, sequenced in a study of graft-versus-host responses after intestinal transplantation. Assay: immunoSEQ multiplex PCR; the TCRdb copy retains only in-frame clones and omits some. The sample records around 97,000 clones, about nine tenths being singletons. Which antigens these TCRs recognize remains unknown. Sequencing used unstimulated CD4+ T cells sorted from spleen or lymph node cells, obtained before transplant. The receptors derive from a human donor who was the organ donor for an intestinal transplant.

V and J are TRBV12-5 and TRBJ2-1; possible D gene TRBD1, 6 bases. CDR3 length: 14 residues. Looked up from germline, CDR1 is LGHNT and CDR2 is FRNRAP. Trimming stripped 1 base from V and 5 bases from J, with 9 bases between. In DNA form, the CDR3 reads TGTGCTAGTGGTTTGGACAGGGTCAACAATGAGCAGTTCTTC. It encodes CASGLDRVNNEQFF.

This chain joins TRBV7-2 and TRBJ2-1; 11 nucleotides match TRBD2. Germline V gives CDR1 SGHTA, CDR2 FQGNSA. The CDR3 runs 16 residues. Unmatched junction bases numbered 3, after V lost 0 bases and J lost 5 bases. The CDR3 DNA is TGTGCCAGCAGCTTAGCTAGCGGGGGGGCGGACAATGAGCAGTTCTTC. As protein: CASSLASGGADNEQFF.

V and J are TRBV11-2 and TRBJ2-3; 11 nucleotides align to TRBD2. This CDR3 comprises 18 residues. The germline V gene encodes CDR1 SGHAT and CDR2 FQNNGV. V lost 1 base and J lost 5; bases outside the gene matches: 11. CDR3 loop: CASSLAPTLAGVIDTQYF. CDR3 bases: TGTGCCAGCAGCTTAGCCCCCACACTAGCGGGGGTAATAGATACGCAGTATTTT.

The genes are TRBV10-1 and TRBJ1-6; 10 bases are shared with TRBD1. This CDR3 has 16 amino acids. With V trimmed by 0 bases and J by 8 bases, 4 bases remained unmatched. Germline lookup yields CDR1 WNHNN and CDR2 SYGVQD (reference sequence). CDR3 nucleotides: TGCGCCAGCAGTGAGTCTCCGGGACAGGGGTATTCACCCCTCCACTTT. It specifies CASSESPGQGYSPLHF.

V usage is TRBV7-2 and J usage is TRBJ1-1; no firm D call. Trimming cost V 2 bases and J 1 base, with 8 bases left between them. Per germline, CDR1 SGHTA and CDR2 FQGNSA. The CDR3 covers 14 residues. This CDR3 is CASSLQTGNTEAFF. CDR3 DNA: TGTGCCAGCAGCTTACAAACGGGGAACACTGAAGCTTTCTTT.

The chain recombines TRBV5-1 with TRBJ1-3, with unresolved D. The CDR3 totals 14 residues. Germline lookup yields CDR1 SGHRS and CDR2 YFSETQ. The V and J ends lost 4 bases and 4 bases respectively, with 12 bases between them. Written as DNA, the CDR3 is TGCGCCAGCAGCCCGGAGGGAGTCGGAAACACCATATATTTT. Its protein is CASSPEGVGNTIYF.

The CDR3 reads CASSQLGTTAYEQYF. The CDR3, as DNA: TGTGCCAGCAGCCAGTTGGGGACTACCGCGTACGAGCAGTACTTC. The chain combines TRBV4-2 with TRBJ2-7; TRBD2 agrees at 7 bases. Germline values: CDR1 LGHNA, CDR2 YNFKEQ. The CDR3 has 15 amino acids. V lost 3 bases to trimming and J lost 4 bases; unmatched junction nucleotides: 9.

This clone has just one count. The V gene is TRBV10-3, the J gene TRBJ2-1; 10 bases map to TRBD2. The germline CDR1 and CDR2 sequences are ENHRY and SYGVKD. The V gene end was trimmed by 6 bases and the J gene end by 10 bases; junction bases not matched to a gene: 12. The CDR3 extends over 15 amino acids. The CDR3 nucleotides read TGTGCCATCAGCAGTTCCAGCGGGGGGGCAGGGGAGCAGTTCTTC. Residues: CAISSSSGGAGEQFF.

The CDR3 DNA is TGTGCCAGCAGCCGAACGACTACTTACAATGAGCAGTTCTTC. Residues: CASSRTTTYNEQFF. The V gene is TRBV4-2, the J gene TRBJ2-1, with TRBD2 as a possible D gene (5 bases). Trimming removed 4 bases from V and 4 bases from J, with 11 bases in between. Germline V gives CDR1 LGHNA, CDR2 YNFKEQ. The CDR3 sequence is 14 residues long.

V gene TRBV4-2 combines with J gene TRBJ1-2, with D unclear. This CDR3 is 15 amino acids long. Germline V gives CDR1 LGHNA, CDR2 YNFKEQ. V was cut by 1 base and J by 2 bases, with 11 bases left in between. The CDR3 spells CASSQGQVLNYGYTF. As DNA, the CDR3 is TGTGCCAGCAGCCAAGGGCAGGTCTTAAACTATGGCTACACCTTC.

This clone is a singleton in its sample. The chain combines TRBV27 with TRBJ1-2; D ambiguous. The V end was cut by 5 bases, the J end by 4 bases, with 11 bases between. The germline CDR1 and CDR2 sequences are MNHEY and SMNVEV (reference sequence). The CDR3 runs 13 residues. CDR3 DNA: TGTGCCAGCAGTCCCCCCCCCAGCTATGGCTACACCTTC. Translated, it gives CASSPPPSYGYTF.

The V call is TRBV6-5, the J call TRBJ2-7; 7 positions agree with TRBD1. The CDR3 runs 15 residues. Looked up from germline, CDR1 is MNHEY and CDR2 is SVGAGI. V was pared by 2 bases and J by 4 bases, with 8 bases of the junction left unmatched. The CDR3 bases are TGTGCCAGCAGTTACGCGCCGACAGGGATGTACGAGCAGTACTTC. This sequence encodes CASSYAPTGMYEQYF.

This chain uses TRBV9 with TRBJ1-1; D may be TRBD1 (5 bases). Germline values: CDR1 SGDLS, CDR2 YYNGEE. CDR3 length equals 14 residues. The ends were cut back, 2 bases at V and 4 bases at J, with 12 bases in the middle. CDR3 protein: CASSVGGTGTEAFF. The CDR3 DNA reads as TGTGCCAGCAGCGTCGGGGGGACCGGCACTGAAGCTTTCTTT.

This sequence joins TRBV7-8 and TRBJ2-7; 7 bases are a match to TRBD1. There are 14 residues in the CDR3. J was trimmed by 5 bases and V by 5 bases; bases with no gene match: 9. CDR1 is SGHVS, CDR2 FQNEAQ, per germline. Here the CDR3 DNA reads TGTGCCAGCAGCCCAGCGGCAGGGGGACACGAGCAGTACTTC. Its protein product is CASSPAAGGHEQYF.